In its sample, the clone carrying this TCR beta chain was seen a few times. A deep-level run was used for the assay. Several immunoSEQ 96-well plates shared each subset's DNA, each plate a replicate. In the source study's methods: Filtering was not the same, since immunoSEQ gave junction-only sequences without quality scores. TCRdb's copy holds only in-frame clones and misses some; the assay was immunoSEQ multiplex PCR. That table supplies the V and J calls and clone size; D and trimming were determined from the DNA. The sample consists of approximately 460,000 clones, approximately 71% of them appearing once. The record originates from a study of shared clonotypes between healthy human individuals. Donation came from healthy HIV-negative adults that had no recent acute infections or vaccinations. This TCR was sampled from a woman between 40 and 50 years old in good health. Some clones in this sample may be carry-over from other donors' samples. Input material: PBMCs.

This chain's CDR3 is CASTLLWGGQGNQPQHF. The CDR3 nucleotides read TGTGCCAGCACCCTTTTGTGGGGGGGCCAGGGCAATCAGCCCCAGCATTTT. The rearrangement uses TRBV2 and TRBJ1-5; D is perhaps TRBD1 (6 bases). Germline CDR1 and CDR2: SNHLY and FYNNEI. The length of the CDR3 is 17 residues. The V end lost 7 bases, the J end lost 2 bases, and 21 bases lay between the germline ends.